Below, 8 T cell receptor beta chains from the same sample are listed, as sequenced in a study of T cell responses to AZD1222 COVID-19 vaccine. Libraries were prepared by immunoSEQ multiplex PCR; TCRdb keeps only in-frame clonotypes and omits some of them. The sample shows some 190,000 clones, almost 90% of them seen only once. The sequences come from peripheral blood, collected on day 0 of AZD1222 vaccination. These receptors were obtained from an adult in good health.

The chain is built from TRBV9 and TRBJ2-3; TRBD2 matches 9 bases. The CDR3 covers 16 residues. Trimming at V came to 0 bases and at J to 2 bases, leaving 4 bases not matched to a gene. CDR1 is SGDLS and CDR2 is YYNGEE in the germline V gene. The CDR3 is CASSVDLAGTTDTQYF. CDR3 nucleotide sequence: TGTGCCAGCAGCGTAGATCTAGCGGGGACCACAGATACGCAGTATTTT.

The CDR3 nucleotides are TGTGCCAGTAGTATATATGGGGACGGCAATCAGCCCCAGCATTTT. Its protein is CASSIYGDGNQPQHF. This chain joins TRBV19 and TRBJ1-5, with TRBD1 as a possible D gene (5 bases). In germline, CDR1 is LNHDA, CDR2 SQIVND (reference sequence). CDR3 length: 15 amino acids. V lost 2 bases to trimming and J lost 2 bases, with 10 bases between them.

The gene calls are TRBV6-6 and TRBJ2-7; D uncertain. Between the trimmed V and J ends, which lost 5 bases and 9 bases, there was a span of 17 bases. In germline, CDR1 is MNHNY, CDR2 SVGAGI (reference sequence). This CDR3 is built from 13 residues. The CDR3 here is CASSNRAYDGQYF. CDR3 coding DNA: TGTGCCAGCAGTAACCGGGCATACGACGGGCAGTACTTC.

This clone occurred once. V gene TRBV4-3 combines with J gene TRBJ1-1, with D possibly TRBD1 on 5 matching bases. Germline lookup yields CDR1 LGHNA and CDR2 YSLEER. Trimming took 1 base from V and 6 from J, leaving 12 bases between them. The CDR3 totals 14 residues. Here the CDR3 reads CASSQGLTVSEAFF. DNA for the CDR3: TGCGCCAGCAGCCAAGGGTTGACAGTGTCTGAAGCTTTCTTT.

The table lists this clone with a count of one. The chain joins TRBV18 to TRBJ2-7, with D perhaps matching TRBD1 (6 bases). The CDR3 has 13 residues. Germline CDR1 KGHSH, CDR2 LQKENI. V lost 5 bases to trimming and J lost 5 bases, with 13 bases between them. The chain's CDR3 is CASSSTGFHEQYF. The CDR3 bases are TGTGCCAGCTCATCTACAGGGTTCCACGAGCAGTACTTC.

This clone has just one count. The V and J genes are TRBV4-1 and TRBJ1-2, with D possibly being TRBD1 (6 bases). Germline CDR1 and CDR2: MGHRA and YSYEKL. Trimming removed 0 bases from V and 5 bases from J, with 13 bases in between. The CDR3 loop spans 15 amino acids. The CDR3 nucleotides read TGCGCCAGCAGCCAAGAACAGGGCCCTGGGTATGGCTACACCTTC. Amino acids: CASSQEQGPGYGYTF.

The chain employs TRBV18 and TRBJ1-4; D uncertain. V gave up 3 bases and J gave up 8 bases, with 10 bases separating them. Per the germline V gene, CDR1 is KGHSH and CDR2 is LQKENI. This CDR3 spans 13 amino acids. In DNA form, the CDR3 reads TGTGCCAGCTCACCCTTCTACCGCGAAAAACTGTTTTTT. Its protein product is CASSPFYREKLFF.

This chain links TRBV19 with TRBJ2-3; TRBD2 agrees at 13 bases. This CDR3 is built from 19 residues. CDR1 is LNHDA and CDR2 is SQIVND in the germline V gene (reference sequence). V was pared by 4 bases and J by 0 bases, with 10 bases of the junction left unmatched. CDR3: CASSTLAGGSPHSTDTQYF. CDR3 sequence (DNA): TGTGCCAGTAGTACACTAGCGGGGGGGTCCCCCCATAGCACAGATACGCAGTATTTT.